The 7 T cell receptor beta chains below all came from one sample that was sequenced in a study of blood T cells in healthy people across ages. Combining a sample-barcoded 5' primer with a J-beta primer mix, a second PCR ran for roughly 6 to 12 cycles. Each CDR3 protein is one row after TCRdb ran MiXCR on the 5' RACE reads. The sample holds around 1,000,000 distinct CDR3 sequences, about 25% seen once. The data also belong to a second study, concerning T cells of mothers and their children.

The sample consisted of blood. All receptors come from a girl aged 2 to 9 in good health.

The rearrangement joins TRBV5-1 to TRBJ2-5; D possibly corresponds to TRBD2 (5 bases). CDR1 and CDR2 (germline): SGHRS, YFSETQ. The CDR3 runs to 14 residues. V was shortened by 0 bases and J by 11 bases, with 17 bases between the two germline ends. CDR3 DNA sequence: TGCGCCAGCAGCTTGGGCAGTACTTACGGGGAGCAGTACTTC. Residues: CASSLGSTYGEQYF. Full variable domain (outside the CDR3, taken from reference TRBV5-1 and TRBJ2-5): KAGVTQTPRYLIKTRGQQVTLSCSPISGHRSVSWYQQTPGQGLQFLFEYFSETQRNKGNFPGRFSGRQFSNSRSEMNVSTLELGDSALYLCASSLGSTYGEQYFGPGTRLLVL.

Only a few counts were recorded for this clonotype. This chain links TRBV20-1 with TRBJ2-1; 10 nucleotides align to TRBD1. This CDR3 comprises 14 residues. Trimming cost V 6 bases and J 4 bases; bases outside gene matches: 6. The germline V gene encodes CDR1 DFQATT and CDR2 SNEGSKA (reference sequence). The CDR3 loop is CSACRDRGYNEQFF. CDR3 coding DNA: TGCAGTGCGTGTCGGGACAGGGGATACAATGAGCAGTTCTTC.

This sequence joins TRBV14 and TRBJ2-4, with 7 bases that match TRBD2. CDR3 length equals 15 residues. The J segment lost 9 bases and the V segment lost 0 bases, leaving 8 bases of the junction unmatched. CDR1 is SGHDN, CDR2 FVKESK, per germline. CDR3 nucleotides: TGTGCCAGCAGCCAAGAATCCTGGGGAGGGACCATTCAGTACTTC. Its protein product is CASSQESWGGTIQYF.

This clonotype was recorded a few times. The chain uses TRBV13 and TRBJ2-3; D remains unclear. Trimming took off 5 bases at V and 2 bases at J, with 11 bases between the two ends. Germline loops: CDR1 PRHDT, CDR2 FYEKMQ (reference sequence). The CDR3 length is 14 residues. CDR3 amino acids: CASSQAPDTDTQYF. The CDR3, as DNA: TGTGCCAGCAGCCAGGCCCCCGACACAGATACGCAGTATTTT. The whole variable domain, filled in from reference TRBV13 and TRBJ2-3, reads AAGVIQSPRHLIKEKRETATLKCYPIPRHDTVYWYQQGPGQDPQFLISFYEKMQSDKGSIPDRFSAQQFSDYHSELNMSSLELGDSALYFCASSQAPDTDTQYFGPGTRLTVL.

In this sample, this clonotype turned up a few times. This chain's CDR3 is CASSQDRDPVGGETQYF. The CDR3 DNA reads as TGTGCCAGCAGCCAAGATCGGGACCCTGTTGGCGGCGAGACCCAGTACTTC. V is TRBV3-1 and J is TRBJ2-5; perhaps D is TRBD1 or TRBD2 (5 bases each). CDR3 length: 17 residues. V lost 0 bases and J lost 5, with 19 bases in between. CDR1 and CDR2 (germline): LGHDT, YNNKEL (reference sequence).

The table lists this clonotype with a few counts. The CDR3 sequence is CASETGSYEQYF. For the CDR3, the DNA is TGTGCCAGCGAGACAGGCTCCTACGAGCAGTACTTC. The chain is built from TRBV6-6 and TRBJ2-7, with a weak D call TRBD1 (6 bases). Trimming shortened V by 8 bases and J by 0 bases, and 8 bases separated the two germline ends. The CDR3 runs 12 residues. From germline, CDR1 is MNHNY and CDR2 SVGAGI (reference sequence).

This clonotype was counted between two and nine times. The V and J genes are TRBV25-1 and TRBJ2-3; 7 nucleotides align to TRBD2. CDR1 is MGHDK, CDR2 SYGVNS, per germline. The length of the CDR3 is 17 residues. V was pared by 4 bases and J by 4 bases, with 14 bases of the junction left unmatched. The chain's CDR3 is CASSGWLAVGEADTQYF. DNA for the CDR3: TGTGCCAGCAGTGGATGGCTAGCGGTGGGAGAGGCAGATACGCAGTATTTT.